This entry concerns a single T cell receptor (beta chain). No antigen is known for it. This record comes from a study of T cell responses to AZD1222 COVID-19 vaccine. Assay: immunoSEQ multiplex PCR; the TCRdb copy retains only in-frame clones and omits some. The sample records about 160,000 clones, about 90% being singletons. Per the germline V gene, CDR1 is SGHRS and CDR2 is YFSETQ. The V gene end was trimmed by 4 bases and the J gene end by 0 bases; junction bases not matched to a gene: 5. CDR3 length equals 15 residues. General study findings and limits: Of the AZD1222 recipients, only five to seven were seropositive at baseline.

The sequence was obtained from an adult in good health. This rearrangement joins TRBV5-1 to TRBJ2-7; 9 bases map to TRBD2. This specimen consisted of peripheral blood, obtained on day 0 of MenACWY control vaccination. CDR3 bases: TGCGCCAGCAGCCCGACTAGCGGAGGCTCCTACGAGCAGTACTTC. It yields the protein CASSPTSGGSYEQYF.